The 18 T cell receptor beta chains below were found in one sample sequenced in a study of ipilimumab plus nivolumab after autologous stem cell transplantation. TCRdb keeps only in-frame clones here, not all; method: immunoSEQ multiplex PCR. This sample has 8,500 to 11,000 clones, with around 84% found just once. Sequences were derived from PBMCs, sampled in a trial of ipilimumab plus nivolumab as post-transplant consolidation. All receptors derive from a male donor with diffuse large B-cell lymphoma.

V gene TRBV28 combines with J gene TRBJ2-3; TRBD2 matches 14 bases. This CDR3 comprises 16 residues. Trimming took 4 bases from V and 6 from J; bases not matched to a gene: 6. Germline V lookup: CDR1 MDHEN, CDR2 SYDVKM. The CDR3 loop reads CASSWTSGGRVDTQYF. The CDR3 coding sequence is TGTGCCAGCAGTTGGACTAGCGGGGGGCGTGTTGATACGCAGTATTTT.

The sample holds a few counts of this clone. The chain uses TRBV28 and TRBJ1-4; D is perhaps TRBD1 (5 bases). Germline CDR1 and CDR2: MDHEN and SYDVKM. Trimming pared 5 bases from V and 4 bases from J, leaving 11 bases between. The CDR3 runs 14 residues. The CDR3 DNA is TGTGCCAGCAGTATGACAGTTAATAATGAAAAACTGTTTTTT. This translates into CASSMTVNNEKLFF.

The rearrangement links TRBV19 to TRBJ2-2, with D perhaps TRBD2 (7 bases). Trimming cost V 4 bases and J 4 bases, with 16 bases left between them. This CDR3 is built from 16 residues. The germline gives CDR1 LNHDA, CDR2 SQIVND (reference sequence). CDR3 loop: CASSTTGGRGTGELFF. CDR3 nucleotide sequence: TGTGCCAGTAGTACGACGGGGGGCCGGGGCACCGGGGAGCTGTTTTTT.

The V and J genes are TRBV7-9 and TRBJ2-3; D is ambiguous. There are 15 residues in the CDR3. V lost 2 bases to trimming and J lost 5 bases, with 14 bases between them. Germline lookup yields CDR1 SEHNR and CDR2 FQNEAQ (reference sequence). The CDR3 DNA reads as TGTGCCAGCAGCTTACTGTACGTCGCAGAAGATACGCAGTATTTT. Protein product: CASSLLYVAEDTQYF. The full variable domain, rest sourced from reference TRBV7-9 and TRBJ2-3, is DTGVSQNPRHKITKRGQNVTFRCDPISEHNRLYWYRQTLGQGPEFLTYFQNEAQLEKSRLLSDRFSAERPKGSFSTLEIQRTEQGDSAMYLCASSLLYVAEDTQYFGPGTRLTVL.

This chain joins TRBV5-4 and TRBJ2-3; tentative D call: TRBD2 (5 bases). The CDR3 contains 16 residues. Germline CDR1 reads SGHNT; CDR2 reads YYREEE (reference sequence). Trimming took 4 bases from V and 0 from J, leaving 15 bases between them. CDR3 DNA sequence: TGTGCCAGCAGCCCGGCGGAGCGGCGAAGCACAGATACGCAGTATTTT. Protein product: CASSPAERRSTDTQYF. Supplemented by reference TRBV5-4 and TRBJ2-3, the full variable domain reads ETGVTQSPTHLIKTRGQQVTLRCSSQSGHNTVSWYQQALGQGPQFIFQYYREEENGRGNFPPRFSGLQFPNYSSELNVNALELDDSALYLCASSPAERRSTDTQYFGPGTRLTVL.

CDR3 region: CASSVTGVGSGANVLTF. The CDR3 bases are TGTGCCAGTAGTGTAACAGGGGTTGGTTCTGGGGCCAACGTCCTGACTTTC. V gene TRBV19 combines with J gene TRBJ2-6, with TRBD1 identical over 7 bases. V lost 5 bases and J lost 1; bases outside the gene matches: 8. CDR1 is LNHDA and CDR2 is SQIVND in the germline V gene (reference sequence). The CDR3 is made up of 17 amino acids.

J is TRBJ1-6 and V is TRBV27; D remains ambiguous. The CDR3 is 13 residues long. Germline V gene lookup returns CDR1 MNHEY and CDR2 SMNVEV (reference sequence). V was trimmed by 2 bases and J by 4 bases, leaving 3 bases between them. The CDR3 sequence is CASSLTYNSPLHF. In DNA form, the CDR3 reads TGTGCCAGCAGTTTAACTTATAATTCACCCCTCCACTTT.

This chain uses TRBV11-2 with TRBJ2-5; 7 bases agree with TRBD1. TRBJ2-7 matches the DNA end more closely, so the J call is doubtful. Germline-derived CDR1 and CDR2 are SGHAT and FQNNGV. CDR3 length equals 15 residues. CDR3: CASSLETGVTYEQYF. In nucleotides, the CDR3 is TGTGCCAGCAGCTTAGAAACAGGGGTTACCTACGAGCAGTACTTC.

This clone was seen just once. CDR3 nucleotide sequence: TGTGCCAGCAGTTACTCGACGGGCGGGGATGAAAAACTGTTTTTT. Protein sequence: CASSYSTGGDEKLFF. The V call is TRBV6-5, the J call TRBJ1-4, with no clear D. Per the germline V gene, CDR1 is MNHEY and CDR2 is SVGAGI. V lost 0 bases and J lost 6, with 11 bases in between. This CDR3 region has 15 residues.

As DNA, the CDR3 is TGTGCCAGCAGCTACGAACACTACGAGCAGTACTTC. This sequence encodes CASSYEHYEQYF. The V and J genes are TRBV5-8 and TRBJ2-7; no firm D call. In germline, CDR1 is SGHTS, CDR2 YDEGEE. V gave up 3 bases and J gave up 3 bases, with 7 bases separating them. This CDR3 is built from 12 residues. The whole variable domain, remainder taken from reference TRBV5-8 and TRBJ2-7, is EAGVTQSPTHLIKTRGQQATLRCSPISGHTSVYWYQQALGLGLQFLLWYDEGEERNRGNFPPRFSGRQFPNYSSELNVNALELEDSALYLCASSYEHYEQYFGPGTRLTVT.

There are a few counts of this clone. This chain links TRBV29-1 with TRBJ1-5; TRBD1 agrees at 9 bases. Per the germline V gene, CDR1 is SQVTM and CDR2 is ANQGSEA. CDR3 size: 13 residues. J was trimmed by 4 bases and V by 5 bases; bases with no gene match: 3. The CDR3 DNA reads as TGCAGCGTTCCTGGGACAGGGAATCAGCCCCAGCATTTT. Protein: CSVPGTGNQPQHF.

This clone was observed a single time. J is TRBJ1-2 and V is TRBV21-1. TRBV21-1 is a recognized pseudogene. This CDR3 is built from 12 residues. CDR3 protein: CASSNGYYGYTF. The CDR3 DNA sequence: TGTGCCAGCAGCAACGGATACTATGGCTACACCTTC.

This chain links TRBV6-1 with TRBJ2-7; the match to TRBD1 covers 7 bases. This CDR3 has 16 residues. Germline-derived CDR1 and CDR2 are MNHNS and SASEGT. V trimming: 2 bases; J trimming: 4 bases; junction bases outside the gene matches: 11. The CDR3 DNA sequence: TGTGCCAGCAGTGAAACGTTGGCAGGGGGTCTTTACGAGCAGTACTTC. This sequence encodes CASSETLAGGLYEQYF.

This chain links TRBV5-4 with TRBJ1-2; D gene ambiguous. Germline V lookup: CDR1 SGHNT, CDR2 YYREEE (reference sequence). CDR3 length equals 13 residues. V lost 7 bases and J 4 bases, leaving 14 bases between the germline ends. The CDR3 region is CASLPGKTYGYTF. CDR3 DNA: TGTGCCAGCCTACCAGGAAAGACCTATGGCTACACCTTC.

The chain recombines TRBV13 with TRBJ2-1; TRBD1 is a possible D gene (6 bases). V was clipped by 5 bases and J by 9 bases, with 14 bases between them. The CDR3 extends over 13 amino acids. From germline, CDR1 is PRHDT and CDR2 FYEKMQ (reference sequence). The CDR3, as DNA: TGTGCCAGCAGCCCCCGTGGGGGCCTTGAGCAGTTCTTC. Protein sequence: CASSPRGGLEQFF. Complete variable domain (other parts from reference TRBV13 and TRBJ2-1): AAGVIQSPRHLIKEKRETATLKCYPIPRHDTVYWYQQGPGQDPQFLISFYEKMQSDKGSIPDRFSAQQFSDYHSELNMSSLELGDSALYFCASSPRGGLEQFFGPGTRLTVL.

As to this clone: The conserved final phenylalanine or tryptophan is absent from the CDR3, which likely points to a read error. The V and J genes are TRBV7-8 and TRBJ1-6; 10 bases agree with TRBD1. The CDR3 covers 14 residues. With V trimmed by 4 bases and J by 7 bases, 1 base remained unmatched. Germline V gene sequence: CDR1 SGHVS, CDR2 FQNEAQ. This CDR3 is CASSWDRGNSPLHL. The CDR3 bases are TGTGCCAGCAGCTGGGACAGGGGAAATTCACCCCTCCACCTT.

With respect to this clone: The missing conserved phenylalanine or tryptophan at the end of this CDR3 makes a read error likely. The limits of the CDR3 on the DNA are not certain, so only TCRdb's listed CDR3 is given. This sequence joins TRBV23-1 and TRBJ2-6. TRBV23-1 falls under the ORF class, with uncertain function. The CDR3 numbers 14 amino acids, ends counted. The CDR3 loop reads CASSSCTLRNKVGP.

The count of this clone is one. The chain recombines TRBV7-9 with TRBJ2-3; TRBD1 matches 7 bases. V was pared by 1 base and J by 12 bases, with 4 bases of the junction left unmatched. This CDR3 comprises 12 residues. Germline assignment: CDR1 SEHNR and CDR2 FQNEAQ (reference sequence). CDR3 bases: TGTGCCAGCAGCTTAGAGGGGGCAGGACAGTATTTT. Protein sequence: CASSLEGAGQYF.